Included here is one T cell receptor beta chain sequence, with context. V lost 0 bases to trimming and J lost 7 bases, with 14 bases between them. The CDR3 runs to 15 residues. The germline V gene has CDR1 SGHRS and CDR2 YFSETQ. Alongside a J-beta primer mix, a sample-barcoded 5' primer served in a second PCR lasting about 7 to 11 cycles. MiXCR, run by TCRdb on the 5' RACE reads, gives a single entry per CDR3 protein. This table holds about 900,000 distinct CDR3 sequences, 60% to 80% found once. The data are from a study of blood T cells in healthy people across ages. This receptor was taken from a man younger than 45 in good health. The chain links TRBV5-1 to TRBJ2-1; a possible D gene is TRBD2 (5 bases). Input material: blood. Here the CDR3 DNA reads TGCGCCAGCAGCTTGGCCCCGGACTGGCTAAATGAGCAGTTCTTC. It encodes CASSLAPDWLNEQFF.